This T cell receptor beta chain was sequenced during a study of blood T cell repertoires in COVID-19. Turning to the study itself: COVID-19 samples from acute and convalescent phases originated in the United States, Italy and Spain. PBMCs, B-cell-depleted T cells, or T cells provided the cDNA or gDNA that made up the material.

Original handling: Amplification of reference gene primers was used by the study to estimate nucleated cell counts. The data were produced by immunoSEQ multiplex PCR, yet TCRdb's version contains in-frame clones alone and is incomplete. V and J calls and clone size come straight from that table; D and trimming were deduced from the DNA. Counted here are some 190,000 clones, about 83% occurring once; the ten biggest clones make up roughly 4.6%. The germline V gene encodes CDR1 SGHTA and CDR2 FQGTGA. V was pared by 3 bases and J by 0 bases, with 6 bases between. The CDR3 sequence is 15 residues long. V gene TRBV7-3 combines with J gene TRBJ1-6; D remains unclear. The source of this sequence is an older woman with active or convalescent COVID-19. The source material was peripheral blood. The CDR3, as DNA: TGTGCCAGCAGCTTGTATAGCTCCTATAATTCACCCCTCCACTTT. Amino acids: CASSLYSSYNSPLHF.